The TCR beta chain under discussion was sequenced for a study of blood T cells in healthy people across ages. The CDR3 is made up of 13 amino acids. V was shortened by 8 bases and J by 2 bases, with 13 bases between the two germline ends. From germline, CDR1 is SGHVS and CDR2 FQNEAQ. For every donor, a draw yielded approximately 9.8 milliliters of peripheral blood. It was with a sample-barcoded 5' primer and a J-beta primer mix that a second PCR of about 6 to 12 cycles was run. TCRdb fed the 5' RACE reads into MiXCR, producing one record per CDR3 protein. The repertoire consists of 850,000 to 1,000,000 distinct CDR3 sequences, with about 53% occurring once and the leading ten covering about 20%. A few counts support this clonotype. As yet, its antigen is unknown. Study-level findings and limits: Older age coincided with a roughly linear decline in TCR beta diversity per million T cells.

The sample consisted of blood. The chain links TRBV7-8 to TRBJ2-7, with D unclear. This receptor was taken from a woman aged 55 to 70 in good health. The CDR3 loop reads CASAPGPTYEQYF. CDR3 coding DNA: TGTGCCAGCGCGCCGGGTCCTACCTACGAGCAGTACTTC. Supplemented by reference TRBV7-8 and TRBJ2-7, the full variable domain reads GAGVSQSPRYKVAKRGQDVALRCDPISGHVSLFWYQQALGQGPEFLTYFQNEAQLDKSGLPSDRFFAERPEGSVSTLKIQRTQQEDSAVYLCASAPGPTYEQYFGPGTRLTVT.